These 2 T cell receptor beta chains were sequenced from one sample in a study of early T cells in non-severe SARS-CoV-2 infection. TCRdb ran MiXCR on the 5' RACE reads and lists one entry per CDR3 protein. The sample includes around 110,000 distinct CDR3 sequences, over 8.5% of them seen just once. The source material was whole blood. The receptors shown here come from an adult who was a healthcare worker with PCR-confirmed SARS-CoV-2 infection or an uninfected control (not recorded which).

This clonotype was picked up many times. The chain uses TRBV12-3 or TRBV12-4 and TRBJ2-5, with D unclear. The CDR3 is 15 residues long. The V end was cut by 2 bases, the J end by 1 base, with 11 bases between. CDR3 nucleotide sequence: TGTGCCAGCAGTTTAAATTTGGGGTTCCAAGAGACCCAGTACTTC. Protein: CASSLNLGFQETQYF.

The rearrangement uses TRBV4-1 and TRBJ2-7, with unresolved D. Trimming cost V 3 bases and J 3 bases, with 6 bases left between them. CDR3 length: 12 residues. Per germline, CDR1 MGHRA and CDR2 YSYEKL. The CDR3, as DNA: TGCGCCAGCAGCCACCTGGGCTACGAGCAGTACTTC. Amino acids: CASSHLGYEQYF.